This T cell receptor (beta chain) originates from a study of T cell responses to AZD1222 COVID-19 vaccine. Assay: immunoSEQ multiplex PCR; the TCRdb copy retains only in-frame clones and omits some. The data hold 100,000 to 140,000 clones, with roughly 87% observed a single time. The sequence came from an adult in good health. The material was peripheral blood, obtained on day 0 of AZD1222 vaccination.

Here the CDR3 DNA reads TGTGCCAGCAGTGAAGCCGGGACAGGCTCCTACGAGCAGTACTTC. It is translated as CASSEAGTGSYEQYF. V and J are TRBV6-1 and TRBJ2-7; TRBD1 agrees at 8 bases. CDR1 MNHNS and CDR2 SASEGT come from the germline V gene. The CDR3 has 15 residues. J was trimmed by 0 bases and V by 0 bases; bases with no gene match: 1.